Reported below is one T cell receptor (beta chain). The target of this receptor is not known. Nothing much larger sits one base from this clone, and base qualities are not available. CDR1 and CDR2 (SNHLY, FYNNEI) derive from the germline V gene. The CDR3 numbers 12 residues from cysteine through phenylalanine. Only the CDR3 region is kept as DNA, spanning 36 bases read in frame from base 1. Between the V and J ends, shortened by 6 bases and 4 bases respectively, the junction contains 9 bases. This sample is part of a study of vaccination effects on CD4 cells after COVID-19 (dated by TCRdb to about 2022). Context from the whole study: Participants received two doses of either the BNT162b2 or the mRNA-1273 mRNA SARS-CoV-2 vaccine. The full study included ten to eleven COVID-19 convalescent patients and several SARS-CoV-2-naive healthy vaccine recipients. In the study, cultures from other donors were sequenced using the Oncomine TCR Beta short-read assay on an Illumina iSeq 100. SARS-CoV-2 spike-specific CD4+ TCR repertoires were compared before and after mRNA vaccination in COVID-19 convalescent patients and in infection-naive vaccine recipients. Pre-vaccine samples were drawn from a couple of convalescent patients 16 days and one week before the first dose, at 142 and 148 days after COVID-19 diagnosis. On the study overall, not on this receptor specifically: Clones induced by infection and clones induced by vaccination both contracted markedly at late timepoints after vaccination, which fits with T cell responses waning over time. In convalescent patients, the post-vaccine spike-reactive repertoire consisted mainly of new vaccine-induced clones, largely distinct from infection-induced clones. Only a small number of convalescent patients were included, and no early post-infection timepoints were available, which limited the study.

Library creation used the immunoSEQ multiplex PCR assay. DNA from the cultured and isolated CD4+ T cells underwent TCR beta CDR3 sequencing. On the study's bioinformatics: Non-productive TCR sequences were removed, reads were trimmed to the CDR3 region, and CDR3s of at least 7 amino acids were retained. The MANAFEST web app was used to identify antigen-specific clonotypes by comparing expansion in peptide wells with expansion in reference cultures. For clones to be considered positive, expansion at FDR<0.05 versus reference and all other wells, an odds ratio above 5, and a frequency above 0.1% in two replicate wells were required. Cross-reactive clonotypes were defined as significantly expanded in SARS-CoV-2 spike wells and in at least one common cold coronavirus spike condition. CDR3 similarity was assessed by Levenshtein distance using the stringdist R package, and unrooted trees were constructed with ape in R 3.6.1. TCRdb provides this immuneACCESS table in a form limited to in-frame rearrangements. Some clones are lacking; in checked studies, under half of them reflect an unresolved V gene, and why the rest are absent is not known. V and J calls and clone size are those listed in that table; D and trimming were worked out from the DNA. Within this sample are 55,000 or so clones, with around 76% of them counted one time only. Of the sample, 4.5% to 5.5% falls within the top ten clones.

The ViraFEST assay stimulated PBMC with viral peptide pools and then used TCR sequencing to identify antigen-specific CD4+ T cell clonotypes by expansion. After approximately 11 days of culture, CD4+ T cells were isolated with the EasySep CD4+ T cell isolation kit. PCR-confirmed SARS-CoV-2 infection had occurred in convalescent patients between March and December 2020, before the Alpha, Beta and Delta variants emerged in the United States. Two million PBMC per well were cultured in IMDM with roughly 5% human AB serum, roughly 11 IU/ml IL-2 and gentamicin, plus 10 ug/ml peptides. For the negative control culture condition, an HIV-1 Nef peptide pool was used. Half of the culture medium was replaced with fresh IL-2-containing medium on days 3 and 7. Each peptide stimulation condition was cultured in triplicate wells unless otherwise noted. Using Ficoll-Paque Plus gradient centrifugation, PBMC were separated from whole blood and then either used fresh or cryopreserved at -140C. The QIAamp micro DNA kit was used to extract genomic DNA from the cultured CD4+ T cells.

This sequence uses TRBV2 and TRBJ2-5; there is no confident call for the D gene. The TCR comes from a human donor who had a prior SARS-CoV-2 infection. The sample consisted of CD4+ T cells from PBMCs cultured with HIV peptides, taken before COVID-19 vaccination. The sample's cell subset or site label, decoded: HIV-1 Nef peptide pool negative control/reference culture. The nucleotides are TGTGCCAGCAGAGACCCACTAGAGACCCAGTACTTC. It specifies CASRDPLETQYF.